Included here is one TCR beta chain sequence, with context. Its antigen is as yet unknown. This sample is part of a study of OX40 agonist ivuxolimab in advanced cancers. About the research overall: Patients achieving partial responses numbered three: one hepatocellular carcinoma case and two cutaneous melanoma cases. Study-level findings and limits: Not determined was the antigen specificity of the expanded peripheral T cells.

Produced via immunoSEQ multiplex PCR; TCRdb's table is partial and in-frame only. The sample holds 65,000 or so clones; roughly 80% are singletons and the top ten take around 4%. V was shortened by 3 bases and J by 6 bases, with 13 bases between the two germline ends. Looked up from germline, CDR1 is SGHDT and CDR2 is YYEEEE. The CDR3 spans 14 residues. The sampling schedule covered blood at baseline, cycle 4 day 1, and cycle 7 day 1. V gene TRBV5-6 combines with J gene TRBJ2-1; TRBD2 is a possible D gene (5 bases). The sequences come from CD4+ or CD8+ T cells sorted from blood, collected in a trial of the OX40 agonist ivuxolimab. The source of this sequence is an adult with an advanced solid tumor such as melanoma, head and neck, liver or kidney cancer. CDR3 region: CASSSRDPLNEQFF. CDR3 DNA sequence: TGTGCCAGCAGCTCACGGGATCCCCTCAATGAGCAGTTCTTC. Variable domain in full (rest from reference TRBV5-6 and TRBJ2-1): DAGVTQSPTHLIKTRGQQVTLRCSPKSGHDTVSWYQQALGQGPQFIFQYYEEEERQRGNFPDRFSGHQFPNYSSELNVNALLLGDSALYLCASSSRDPLNEQFFGPGTRLTVL.